The T cell receptor (beta chain) under discussion was sequenced for a study of cytomegalovirus exposure and HLA in healthy donors. Turning to this clone: The junction departs from germline at one end; a sequencing error may be responsible.

The study ran its PCR with 60 Vbeta and 13 Jbeta primers. TCRdb's table, derived via immunoSEQ multiplex PCR, lists solely in-frame clones and lacks some. Seen here are 120,000 or so clones, around four fifths observed once, and the top ten hold approximately 1.8%. Germline assignment: CDR1 MNHNY and CDR2 SVGAGI (reference sequence). This CDR3 is built from 13 residues. The sample was PBMCs. This sequence was found in a man aged 40-49 years in good health and CMV-seronegative. The chain has TRBV6-6 and TRBJ2-6; possibly TRBD1 for D (5 bases). CDR3 protein: CASRSSGANGLTF. The CDR3 nucleotides are TGTGCCAGCAGGAGCTCTGGGGCCAACGGCCTGACTTTC.